One and the same sample provided the 9 T cell receptor beta chains below, sequenced in a study of blood T cell repertoires in COVID-19. Generated by immunoSEQ multiplex PCR, the TCRdb table keeps only in-frame clones and is missing some. Found here are 50,000 to 60,000 clones, around nine tenths of them singletons; the top ten hold over 6.5%. Input material: peripheral blood. The receptors stem from a man aged 55 to 69 with active COVID-19.

CDR3 bases: TGTGCCAGCAGCTTGGTTTCGGGACAGGGAGAGGATGAGCAGTTCTTC. Amino acids: CASSLVSGQGEDEQFF. V is TRBV11-2 and J is TRBJ2-1; 9 nucleotides agree with TRBD1. The J segment lost 8 bases and the V segment lost 3 bases, leaving 11 bases of the junction unmatched. Germline V gene lookup returns CDR1 SGHAT and CDR2 FQNNGV. CDR3 size: 16 residues.

The V call is TRBV7-9, the J call TRBJ2-5; D might be TRBD1 (6 bases). CDR3 length: 14 residues. The germline V and J ends were trimmed by 6 bases and 2 bases, with 13 bases remaining between them. The germline V gene encodes CDR1 SEHNR and CDR2 FQNEAQ (reference sequence). The CDR3 spells CASSRAGQQETQYF. CDR3 nucleotide sequence: TGTGCCAGCAGTCGAGCCGGACAGCAAGAGACCCAGTACTTC. Full variable domain (rest looked up from reference TRBV7-9 and TRBJ2-5): DTGVSQNPRHKITKRGQNVTFRCDPISEHNRLYWYRQTLGQGPEFLTYFQNEAQLEKSRLLSDRFSAERPKGSFSTLEIQRTEQGDSAMYLCASSRAGQQETQYFGPGTRLLVL.

The DNA of the CDR3 is TGTGCCAGCAGCGTACTACAGGGACTAGCGGGACTCTACGAGCAGTACTTC. Translation gives CASSVLQGLAGLYEQYF. The J gene is TRBJ2-7, the V gene TRBV5-8, with 13 bases lining up with TRBD2. This CDR3 spans 17 amino acids. The germline V gene encodes CDR1 SGHTS and CDR2 YDEGEE. With 4 bases clipped from V and 3 bases from J, the junction kept 10 bases outside the gene matches.

J is TRBJ2-1 and V is TRBV5-1, with 9 bases lining up with TRBD1. J was trimmed by 10 bases and V by 1 base; bases with no gene match: 6. Germline V CDR1 and CDR2: SGHRS, YFSETQ. This CDR3 contains 14 residues. CDR3 residues: CASSLLQGAREQFF. The CDR3, as DNA: TGCGCCAGCAGCTTGTTACAGGGGGCGAGAGAGCAGTTCTTC.

This chain links TRBV4-1 with TRBJ2-3; the D is unclear. Germline values: CDR1 MGHRA, CDR2 YSYEKL. V lost 3 bases and J lost 4, with 8 bases in between. The length of the CDR3 is 13 residues. The CDR3 nucleotides read TGCGCCAGCAGCCAGTCTCAGGCAGATACGCAGTATTTT. It encodes CASSQSQADTQYF.

The chain employs TRBV5-1 and TRBJ2-5; TRBD2 agrees at 14 bases. The CDR3 is 18 residues long. The junction had 15 bases not matched to a gene; V was cut back by 6 bases and J by 5 bases. CDR1 SGHRS and CDR2 YFSETQ come from the germline V gene. The CDR3 is CASTSDGTSGSPRETQYF. For the CDR3, the DNA is TGCGCCAGCACCTCAGACGGGACTAGCGGGAGCCCCAGGGAGACCCAGTACTTC. The variable domain in full, completed from reference TRBV5-1 and TRBJ2-5, reads KAGVTQTPRYLIKTRGQQVTLSCSPISGHRSVSWYQQTPGQGLQFLFEYFSETQRNKGNFPGRFSGRQFSNSRSEMNVSTLELGDSALYLCASTSDGTSGSPRETQYFGPGTRLLVL.

The chain is built from TRBV7-9 and TRBJ2-7; D possibly corresponds to TRBD2 (5 bases). The CDR3 totals 13 residues. The germline gives CDR1 SEHNR, CDR2 FQNEAQ (reference sequence). V lost 10 bases and J 2 bases, leaving 15 bases between the germline ends. The CDR3 region has the DNA TGTGCCACCTCCCGAGCGGATACCTACGAGCAGTACTTC. Translating it yields CATSRADTYEQYF.

The chain combines TRBV7-2 with TRBJ1-4; no firm D call. The CDR3 is made up of 15 amino acids. Trimming stripped 2 bases from V and 8 bases from J, with 15 bases between. CDR1 SGHTA and CDR2 FQGNSA come from the germline V gene. The CDR3 nucleotides read TGTGCCAGCAGCTTAATCCGCGCCTTCGGGGAAAAACTGTTTTTT. Its protein is CASSLIRAFGEKLFF.

The chain links TRBV29-1 to TRBJ2-3; the D is unclear. V was pared by 3 bases and J by 1 base, with 11 bases between. The CDR3 has 14 amino acids. Germline CDR1 SQVTM, CDR2 ANQGSEA. The DNA of the CDR3 is TGCAGCGTTGAGGCCTTACCAGGCACAGATACGCAGTATTTT. Its translation: CSVEALPGTDTQYF.